Each of the 3 T cell receptor beta chains below was sequenced from the same sample in a study of tumour-infiltrating T cells in Burkitt lymphoma. The protocol was immunoSEQ multiplex PCR, while the TCRdb copy is restricted to in-frame clones and leaves out a portion. Of 120 to 150 clones in the sample, approximately 98.5% are singletons; the top ten hold 6% to 8%. The sequencing input was tumor tissue. These receptors were taken from a human donor with diffuse large B-cell lymphoma. Some clones in this sample may be carry-over from other donors' samples.

The J gene is TRBJ2-7, the V gene TRBV7-9, with TRBD1 as a possible D gene (6 bases). Trimming shortened V by 5 bases and J by 2 bases, and 13 bases separated the two germline ends. This CDR3 contains 14 residues. Looked up from germline, CDR1 is SEHNR and CDR2 is FQNEAQ (reference sequence). This CDR3 is CASSPTGGTYEQYF. In nucleotides, the CDR3 is TGTGCCAGCAGCCCGACAGGAGGAACCTACGAGCAGTACTTC.

V is TRBV27 and J is TRBJ2-5; TRBD1 aligns across 8 bases. With V trimmed by 5 bases and J by 5 bases, 7 bases remained unmatched. The CDR3 consists of 14 residues. Germline V CDR1 and CDR2: MNHEY, SMNVEV (reference sequence). The CDR3 region has the DNA TGTGCCAGCAGTCAGGGGGCACGGATCGAGACCCAGTACTTC. As protein: CASSQGARIETQYF.

This rearrangement joins TRBV6-1 to TRBJ1-4; D not resolved. V was pared by 7 bases and J by 8 bases, with 20 bases between. Germline V gene data show CDR1 as MNHNS and CDR2 as SASEGT. This CDR3 has 15 amino acids. This CDR3 reads CASIVDEAWSEKLFF. The CDR3 DNA sequence: TGTGCCAGCATCGTCGATGAGGCATGGAGCGAAAAACTGTTTTTT.